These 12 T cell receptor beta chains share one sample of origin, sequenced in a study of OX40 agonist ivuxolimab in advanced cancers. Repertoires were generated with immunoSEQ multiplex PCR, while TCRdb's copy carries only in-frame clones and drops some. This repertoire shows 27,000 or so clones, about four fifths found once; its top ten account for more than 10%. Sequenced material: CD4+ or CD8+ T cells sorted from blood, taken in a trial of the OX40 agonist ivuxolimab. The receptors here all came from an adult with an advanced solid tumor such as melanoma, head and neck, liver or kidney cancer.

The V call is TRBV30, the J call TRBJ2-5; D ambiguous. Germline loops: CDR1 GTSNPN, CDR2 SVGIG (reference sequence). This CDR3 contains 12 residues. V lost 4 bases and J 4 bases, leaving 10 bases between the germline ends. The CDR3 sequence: CAWKGPRETQYF. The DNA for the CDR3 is TGTGCCTGGAAAGGGCCACGAGAGACCCAGTACTTC.

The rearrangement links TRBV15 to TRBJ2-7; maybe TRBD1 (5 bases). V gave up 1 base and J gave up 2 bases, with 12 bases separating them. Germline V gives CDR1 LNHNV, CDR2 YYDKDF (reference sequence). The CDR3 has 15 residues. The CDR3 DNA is TGTGCCACCAGCAGAGCTCTAGGGGTTACCTACGAGCAGTACTTC. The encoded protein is CATSRALGVTYEQYF.

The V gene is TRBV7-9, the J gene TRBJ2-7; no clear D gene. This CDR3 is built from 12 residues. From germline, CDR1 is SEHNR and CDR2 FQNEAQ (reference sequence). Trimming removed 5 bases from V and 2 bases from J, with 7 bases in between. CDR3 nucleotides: TGTGCCAGCAGCCGCCGCCCCTACGAGCAGTACTTC. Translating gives CASSRRPYEQYF. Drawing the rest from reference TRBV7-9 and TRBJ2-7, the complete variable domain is DTGVSQNPRHKITKRGQNVTFRCDPISEHNRLYWYRQTLGQGPEFLTYFQNEAQLEKSRLLSDRFSAERPKGSFSTLEIQRTEQGDSAMYLCASSRRPYEQYFGPGTRLTVT.

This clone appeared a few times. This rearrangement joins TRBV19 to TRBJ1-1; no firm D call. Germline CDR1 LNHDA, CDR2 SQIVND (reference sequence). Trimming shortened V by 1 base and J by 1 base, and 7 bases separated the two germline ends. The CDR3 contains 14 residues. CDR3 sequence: CASSIVPGNTEAFF. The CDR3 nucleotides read TGTGCCAGTAGTATAGTGCCAGGGAACACTGAAGCTTTCTTT.

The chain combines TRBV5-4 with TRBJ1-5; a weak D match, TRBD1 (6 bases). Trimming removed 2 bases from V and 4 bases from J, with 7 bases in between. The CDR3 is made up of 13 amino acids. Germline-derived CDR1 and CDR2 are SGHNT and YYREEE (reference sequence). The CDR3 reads CASSFQGNQPQHF. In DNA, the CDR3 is TGTGCCAGCAGCTTTCAGGGGAATCAGCCCCAGCATTTT.

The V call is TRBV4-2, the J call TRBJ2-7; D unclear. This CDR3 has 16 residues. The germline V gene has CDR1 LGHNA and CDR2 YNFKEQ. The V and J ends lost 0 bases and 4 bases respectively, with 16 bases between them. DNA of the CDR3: TGTGCCAGCAGCCAAGATCCCGGGTCCCCGTGGTACGAGCAGTACTTC. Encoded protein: CASSQDPGSPWYEQYF.

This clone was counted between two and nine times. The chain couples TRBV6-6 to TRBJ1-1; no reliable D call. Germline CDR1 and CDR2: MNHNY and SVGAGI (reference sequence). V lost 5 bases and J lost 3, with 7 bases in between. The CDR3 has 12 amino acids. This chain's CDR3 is CASSPLDTEAFF. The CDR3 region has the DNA TGTGCCAGCAGTCCCCTGGACACTGAAGCTTTCTTT.

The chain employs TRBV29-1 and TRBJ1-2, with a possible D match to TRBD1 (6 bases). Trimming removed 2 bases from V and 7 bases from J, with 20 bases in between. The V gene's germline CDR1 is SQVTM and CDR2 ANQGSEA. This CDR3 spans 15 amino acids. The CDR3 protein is CSVENQLGAGGGYTF. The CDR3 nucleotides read TGCAGCGTTGAAAACCAATTGGGGGCAGGAGGTGGCTACACCTTC.

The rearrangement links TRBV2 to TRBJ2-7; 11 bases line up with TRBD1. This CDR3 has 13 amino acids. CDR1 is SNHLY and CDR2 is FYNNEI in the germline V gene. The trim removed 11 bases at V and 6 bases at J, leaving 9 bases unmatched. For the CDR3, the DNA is TGTGCCGGAGGACAGGGGGCCGCAGGCGAGCAGTACTTC. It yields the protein CAGGQGAAGEQYF.

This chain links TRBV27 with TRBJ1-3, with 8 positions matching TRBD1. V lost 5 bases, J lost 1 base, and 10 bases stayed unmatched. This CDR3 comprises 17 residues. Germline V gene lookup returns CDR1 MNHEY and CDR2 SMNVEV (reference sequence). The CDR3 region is CASSPRTGTGSGNTIYF. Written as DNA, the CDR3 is TGTGCCAGCAGTCCCCGGACAGGGACTGGTTCTGGAAACACCATATATTTT.

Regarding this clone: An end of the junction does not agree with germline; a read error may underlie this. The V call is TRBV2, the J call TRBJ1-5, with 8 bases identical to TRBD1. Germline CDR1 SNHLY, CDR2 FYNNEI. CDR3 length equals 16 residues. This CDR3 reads CASREEGTGYNQPQHF. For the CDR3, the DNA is TGTGCCAGCAGGGAAGAGGGGACAGGCTACAATCAGCCCCAGCATTTT. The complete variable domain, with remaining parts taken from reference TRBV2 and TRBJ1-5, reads EPEVTQTPSHQVTQMGQEVILRCVPISNHLYFYWYRQILGQKVEFLVSFYNNEISEKSEIFDDQFSVERPDGSNFTLKIRSTKLEDSAMYFCASREEGTGYNQPQHFGDGTRLSIL.

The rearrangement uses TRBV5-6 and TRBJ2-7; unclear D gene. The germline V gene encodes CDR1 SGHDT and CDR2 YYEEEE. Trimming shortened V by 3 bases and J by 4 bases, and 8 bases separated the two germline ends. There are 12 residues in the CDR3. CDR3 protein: CASSWTDYEQYF. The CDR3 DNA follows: TGTGCCAGCAGCTGGACCGATTACGAGCAGTACTTC.